The next 27 T cell receptor beta chains were all read from a single sample in a study of blood T cell repertoires in COVID-19. Here immunoSEQ multiplex PCR was the method, and the copy in TCRdb shows in-frame clones only, minus some. This table has 25,000 to 35,000 clones, approximately 86% appearing once. Sequencing was performed on peripheral blood. These receptor sequences come from a man in his sixties with COVID-19, enrolled during active disease.

The CDR3 nucleotides read TGTGCCAGCAGCTTAATATGTGAGCAGTTCTTC. It encodes CASSLICEQFF. This chain uses TRBV7-4 with TRBJ2-1; D ambiguous. Looked up from germline, CDR1 is SGHVT and CDR2 is SQSDAQ. Trimming removed 2 bases from V and 9 bases from J, with 5 bases in between. The CDR3 consists of 11 residues.

The chain links TRBV6-2 or TRBV6-3 to TRBJ1-2; D gene uncertain. The CDR3 consists of 13 residues. CDR1 MNHEY and CDR2 SVGEGT come from the germline V gene. V lost 4 bases, J lost 8 bases, and 14 bases lay in between. The CDR3 is CASSFPERVGYTF. The CDR3 DNA reads TGTGCCAGCAGTTTTCCCGAAAGAGTCGGCTACACCTTC.

The chain combines TRBV7-8 with TRBJ2-1; D is unclear. V lost 5 bases and J 4 bases, leaving 3 bases between the germline ends. This CDR3 has 11 amino acids. Germline CDR1 SGHVS, CDR2 FQNEAQ. Written as DNA, the CDR3 is TGTGCCAGCAGCCCGTACAATGAGCAGTTCTTC. This sequence encodes CASSPYNEQFF.

The J gene is TRBJ2-7, the V gene TRBV5-1, with 8 positions matching TRBD2. With V trimmed by 2 bases and J by 4 bases, 5 bases remained unmatched. The germline V gene has CDR1 SGHRS and CDR2 YFSETQ. The CDR3 extends over 14 amino acids. CDR3 bases: TGCGCCAGCAGCTTTCGTACTAGCGGATACGAGCAGTACTTC. Translated, it gives CASSFRTSGYEQYF.

The rearrangement uses TRBV19 and TRBJ2-5; D might be TRBD1 (6 bases). CDR1 and CDR2 (germline): LNHDA, SQIVND (reference sequence). This CDR3 contains 15 residues. Trimming removed 4 bases from V and 3 bases from J, with 15 bases in between. CDR3: CASSTRETGKETQYF. The CDR3 bases are TGTGCCAGTAGTACACGAGAGACAGGAAAAGAGACCCAGTACTTC.

V is TRBV5-8 and J is TRBJ1-5, with D tentatively TRBD1 (5 bases). Germline lookup yields CDR1 SGHTS and CDR2 YDEGEE. Trimming stripped 0 bases from V and 2 bases from J, with 12 bases between. The CDR3 spans 16 residues. The CDR3 DNA follows: TGTGCCAGCAGCTTGGGTGGGGGGGTCGGCAATCAGCCCCAGCATTTT. This translates into CASSLGGGVGNQPQHF.

This clone showed up just a few times. The chain is built from TRBV10-1 and TRBJ2-1; TRBD1 might be the D (6 bases). The CDR3 is 11 residues long. Trimming shortened V by 9 bases and J by 9 bases, and 12 bases separated the two germline ends. Germline CDR1 and CDR2: WNHNN and SYGVQD (reference sequence). This CDR3 is CASSRGSEQFF. CDR3 nucleotides: TGCGCCAGTTCGAGGGGGAGTGAGCAGTTCTTC.

This rearrangement joins TRBV11-2 to TRBJ2-1; 7 positions agree with TRBD1. Germline V gene lookup returns CDR1 SGHAT and CDR2 FQNNGV. The CDR3 loop spans 15 amino acids. Unmatched junction bases numbered 10, after V lost 6 bases and J lost 5 bases. The DNA of the CDR3 is TGTGCCAGCAGAGAACCCGGGACAGACAACAATGAGCAGTTCTTC. It specifies CASREPGTDNNEQFF.

The V call is TRBV13, the J call TRBJ1-1; D gene unclear. Deletions cut 0 bases from V and 0 bases from J, with 14 bases between. CDR1 is PRHDT, CDR2 FYEKMQ, per germline (reference sequence). The CDR3 sequence is 17 residues long. The CDR3 region is CASSLGTYSRMNTEAFF. In DNA, the CDR3 is TGTGCCAGCAGCTTAGGGACATATAGTAGGATGAACACTGAAGCTTTCTTT.

The chain recombines TRBV4-1 with TRBJ1-2; 7 nucleotides agree with TRBD1. This CDR3 has 13 amino acids. Germline V gene data show CDR1 as MGHRA and CDR2 as YSYEKL. The J segment lost 2 bases and the V segment lost 4 bases, leaving 1 base of the junction unmatched. The CDR3 DNA sequence: TGCGCCAGCAGCCTGGGACAGAACTATGGCTACACCTTC. Translation gives CASSLGQNYGYTF.

The V call is TRBV7-8, the J call TRBJ2-1; TRBD2 matches at 11 bases. The CDR3 length is 13 residues. V lost 1 base to trimming and J lost 10 bases; unmatched junction nucleotides: 0. Germline CDR1 and CDR2: SGHVS and FQNEAQ. The DNA for the CDR3 is TGTGCCAGCAGCTTAGGACTAGCGGGAGAGCAGTTCTTC. This codes for CASSLGLAGEQFF.

CDR3 protein: CASSGTSGTDTQYF. In DNA form, the CDR3 reads TGTGCCAGCTCCGGGACTAGCGGGACAGATACGCAGTATTTT. The chain recombines TRBV18 with TRBJ2-3; 12 positions match TRBD2. J lost 3 bases, V lost 6 bases, and 1 base had no gene match. This CDR3 contains 14 residues. Germline CDR1 is KGHSH and CDR2 is LQKENI.

CDR3 sequence reads: CASSDSLTGGREQYF. The CDR3 DNA is TGTGCCAGCAGCGACTCGTTGACAGGGGGGCGCGAGCAGTACTTC. The V and J genes are TRBV9 and TRBJ2-7, with 9 bases aligning to TRBD1. With V trimmed by 3 bases and J by 6 bases, 10 bases remained unmatched. The CDR3 sequence is 15 residues long. Germline CDR1 is SGDLS and CDR2 is YYNGEE. The full variable domain, in which reference TRBV9 and TRBJ2-7 provide the parts outside the CDR3, is DSGVTQTPKHLITATGQRVTLRCSPRSGDLSVYWYQQSLDQGLQFLIQYYNGEERAKGNILERFSAQQFPDLHSELNLSSLELGDSALYFCASSDSLTGGREQYFGPGTRLTVT.

This clone was found a few times. The chain recombines TRBV28 with TRBJ2-7; possible D gene TRBD2, 5 bases. With 6 bases removed from V and 1 base from J, the gap between germline ends came to 16 bases. Germline values: CDR1 MDHEN, CDR2 SYDVKM. This CDR3 contains 15 residues. CDR3 loop: CASSLPGRASYEQYF. CDR3 bases: TGTGCCAGCAGCCTCCCTGGGCGGGCATCCTACGAGCAGTACTTC. Based on the CDR3 plus reference TRBV28 and TRBJ2-7, the full variable domain is DVKVTQSSRYLVKRTGEKVFLECVQDMDHENMFWYRQDPGLGLRLIYFSYDVKMKEKGDIPEGYSVSREKKERFSLILESASTNQTSMYLCASSLPGRASYEQYFGPGTRLTVT.

This rearrangement joins TRBV19 to TRBJ1-4, with 9 bases lining up with TRBD1. The germline V gene has CDR1 LNHDA and CDR2 SQIVND (reference sequence). V lost 5 bases, J lost 6 bases, and 7 bases stayed unmatched. The CDR3 has 15 residues. CDR3 DNA sequence: TGTGCCAGTAGTCGCCCTCGGACAGGGGATGAAAAACTGTTTTTT. Translation gives CASSRPRTGDEKLFF.

The V gene is TRBV6-5, the J gene TRBJ1-5; 7 positions match TRBD1. Germline V CDR1 and CDR2: MNHEY, SVGAGI. The CDR3 is 16 residues long. V was clipped by 0 bases and J by 6 bases; unmatched bases: 8. DNA for the CDR3: TGTGCCAGCAGTTACTCAGCCAGGGGGGATCCTCAGCCCCAGCATTTT. The encoded protein is CASSYSARGDPQPQHF.

This rearrangement joins TRBV15 to TRBJ1-1, with D unclear. V lost 0 bases, J lost 0 bases, and 8 bases lay in between. CDR1 LNHNV and CDR2 YYDKDF come from the germline V gene (reference sequence). This CDR3 is built from 15 residues. The CDR3, as DNA: TGTGCCACCAGCAGAGACCCACACATGAACACTGAAGCTTTCTTT. It codes for CATSRDPHMNTEAFF.

This rearrangement joins TRBV4-1 to TRBJ1-3, with D possibly TRBD1 on 5 matching bases. The CDR3 totals 16 residues. Germline lookup yields CDR1 MGHRA and CDR2 YSYEKL. V lost 1 base to trimming and J lost 0 bases, with 10 bases between them. CDR3 sequence reads: CASSQVGGFSGNTIYF. DNA for the CDR3: TGCGCCAGCAGCCAAGTCGGGGGGTTCTCTGGAAACACCATATATTTT.

The V and J genes are TRBV28 and TRBJ1-5, with D possibly being TRBD1 (6 bases). Germline V gene lookup returns CDR1 MDHEN and CDR2 SYDVKM. The CDR3 length is 14 residues. V shed 5 bases and J shed 3 bases, with 11 bases lying between them. The CDR3 spells CASSPGQLNQPQHF. The DNA for the CDR3 is TGTGCCAGCAGTCCCGGACAGCTCAATCAGCCCCAGCATTTT.

The rearrangement uses TRBV28 and TRBJ2-5; weak D call: TRBD1 (8 bases). Germline values: CDR1 MDHEN, CDR2 SYDVKM. This CDR3 spans 14 amino acids. The germline V and J ends were trimmed by 2 bases and 5 bases, with 12 bases remaining between them. Here the CDR3 reads CASSLLQGGETQYF. The CDR3, as DNA: TGTGCCAGCAGTTTACTACAGGGGGGGGAGACCCAGTACTTC.

A word on this clone: An end of the junction does not agree with germline; a read error may underlie this. The chain combines TRBV7-7 with TRBJ2-5; TRBD2 is a possible D gene (5 bases). The CDR3 has 14 amino acids. The germline gives CDR1 SSHAT, CDR2 FNYEAQ (reference sequence). The CDR3 sequence: CASSLGPRGETQYF. CDR3 bases: TGTGCTAGCAGCTTAGGTCCCCGGGGAGAGACCCAGTACTTC.

Notes on this clone: The same CDR3 arises from other DNA sequences in this sample as well. The gene calls are TRBV6-2 or TRBV6-3 and TRBJ2-1, with 8 bases that match TRBD1. This CDR3 has 12 amino acids. Germline V CDR1 and CDR2: MNHEY, SVGEGT. After removal of 5 bases from V and 12 bases from J, the junction contained 6 bases not matched to a gene. In DNA form, the CDR3 reads TGTGCCAGCAGTCGCGACAGGGGCTTGCAGTTCTTC. Amino acids: CASSRDRGLQFF.

J is TRBJ2-4 and V is TRBV19, with TRBD1 identical over 7 bases. Germline lookup yields CDR1 LNHDA and CDR2 SQIVND (reference sequence). The J segment lost 6 bases and the V segment lost 3 bases, leaving 5 bases of the junction unmatched. The CDR3 consists of 14 residues. The CDR3 sequence: CASSINDRVNIQYF. In DNA, the CDR3 is TGTGCCAGTAGTATCAATGACAGGGTAAACATTCAGTACTTC.

This clone was recorded only once. The chain has TRBV7-8 and TRBJ1-1; D is unresolved. CDR3 length equals 16 residues. V dropped 1 base and J dropped 0 bases, with 12 bases sitting between them. Germline V gene sequence: CDR1 SGHVS, CDR2 FQNEAQ. In nucleotides, the CDR3 is TGTGCCAGCAGCTTAGAAGGAGGCGGAATGAACACTGAAGCTTTCTTT. Its translation: CASSLEGGGMNTEAFF.

V usage is TRBV20-1 and J usage is TRBJ2-1, with TRBD2 matching 7 bases. This CDR3 comprises 15 residues. The trim removed 6 bases at V and 2 bases at J, leaving 10 bases unmatched. Germline V CDR1 and CDR2: DFQATT, SNEGSKA (reference sequence). The CDR3 DNA is TGCAGTGCCAGTCAGCGGGACGACCCCTACAATGAGCAGTTCTTC. This gives the protein CSASQRDDPYNEQFF.

This clone has only one observation. One junction end disagrees with the germline gene, perhaps due to a read error. The V gene is TRBV12-5, the J gene TRBJ1-2; TRBD1 matches 8 bases. Germline-derived CDR1 and CDR2 are LGHNT and FRNRAP. There are 19 residues in the CDR3. The CDR3 region is CASGLDWPSTGEDNYGYTF. The CDR3 DNA reads TGTGCTAGTGGCTTGGATTGGCCCTCGACAGGGGAAGATAACTATGGCTACACCTTC.

This clone was seen a few times. The rearrangement joins TRBV2 to TRBJ1-1, with D unresolved. V was clipped by 10 bases and J by 0 bases, with 12 bases between them. Germline V gene lookup returns CDR1 SNHLY and CDR2 FYNNEI. This CDR3 region has 13 residues. In DNA, the CDR3 is TGTGCCACTCGATACTACATGAACACTGAAGCTTTCTTT. This encodes CATRYYMNTEAFF.